This note documents a single T cell receptor beta chain sequence. The entry originates in a study of blood T cell repertoires in COVID-19. This CDR3 has 14 amino acids. Germline V gene lookup returns CDR1 SNHLY and CDR2 FYNNEI. Trimming took 4 bases from V and 7 from J, leaving 14 bases between them. Generated by immunoSEQ multiplex PCR, the TCRdb table keeps only in-frame clones and is missing some. The sample includes 100,000 or so clones, 70% to 80% seen only once; the top ten take around a third. Material for sequencing was peripheral blood. The chain is built from TRBV2 and TRBJ1-5; D perhaps matches TRBD1 (6 bases). The clonotype originates from a man in his sixties or seventies with active or convalescent COVID-19. CDR3 nucleotide sequence: TGTGCCAGCAGTGCTCAGGGGCCAGGGCAGCCCCAGCATTTT. Its protein product is CASSAQGPGQPQHF.